This entry concerns a single T cell receptor (beta chain). This sample stems from a study of shared clonotypes between healthy human individuals. Study summary: Every donor yielded three CD4 naive, three CD4 memory, two CD8 naive and one CD8 memory plate.

CDR3 length: 13 amino acids. V was cut by 1 base and J by 6 bases, with 6 bases left in between. Looked up from germline, CDR1 is SSHAT and CDR2 is FNYEAQ (reference sequence). The repertoire was sequenced with immunoSEQ multiplex PCR; TCRdb's copy has only in-frame clones and lacks some. Of about 1.1 million clones detected, about four fifths appear once; the ten largest clones hold roughly 0.56%. This sequence was found in a young man in good health. Some clones in this sample may be carry-over from other donors' samples. J is TRBJ2-2 and V is TRBV7-7; D is uncertain. What was sequenced was memory CD4+ T cells from PBMCs. Specified subset: CD45RA-negative fraction. The CDR3 reads CASSLEGSGELFF. The CDR3 DNA follows: TGTGCCAGCAGCTTAGAGGGATCCGGGGAGCTGTTTTTT.